Each of the 25 T cell receptor beta chains below was sequenced from the same sample in a study of Graves' ophthalmopathy and Graves' hyperthyroidism. Amplification of TCR beta CDR3 regions used RNA transcripts. HTBI-primed first-round RT-PCR preceded second-round multiplex PCR. TCRdb passed the multiplex PCR reads through MiXCR, listing each CDR3 protein once. Among approximately 700,000 distinct CDR3 sequences listed, roughly 39% were seen once. Sequences were obtained from peripheral blood. Source of these receptors: an adult man with Graves' ophthalmopathy.

The CDR3 spells CASSATGTAEKLFF. CDR3 nucleotides: TGTGCCAGCAGTGCTACCGGGACAGCTGAAAAACTGTTTTTT. The chain uses TRBV25-1 and TRBJ1-4; 7 nucleotides line up with TRBD1. The CDR3 length is 14 residues. The germline CDR1 and CDR2 sequences are MGHDK and SYGVNS. J was trimmed by 7 bases and V by 4 bases; bases with no gene match: 6.

In this sample, this clonotype turned up many times. V usage is TRBV2 and J usage is TRBJ2-2; 10 bases line up with TRBD1. Per germline, CDR1 SNHLY and CDR2 FYNNEI. The CDR3 runs 17 residues. The V segment lost 5 bases and the J segment 0 bases; nucleotides outside the gene matches: 6. The CDR3 here is CASSYRTGGPNTGELFF. DNA for the CDR3: TGTGCCAGCAGTTATCGGACAGGGGGACCGAACACCGGGGAGCTGTTTTTT.

The rearrangement links TRBV27 to TRBJ1-3, with no clear D. V gave up 10 bases and J gave up 0 bases, with 10 bases separating them. Germline loops: CDR1 MNHEY, CDR2 SMNVEV (reference sequence). The CDR3 extends over 13 amino acids. The CDR3 loop reads CAIVISSGNTIYF. The DNA for the CDR3 is TGTGCCATCGTCATTAGCTCTGGAAACACCATATATTTT.

There are many counts of this clonotype. The chain recombines TRBV20-1 with TRBJ2-5; D may be TRBD2 (6 bases). V was trimmed by 5 bases and J by 4 bases, leaving 8 bases between them. The CDR3 is 11 amino acids. The germline V gene has CDR1 DFQATT and CDR2 SNEGSKA (reference sequence). This chain's CDR3 is CSAQEGETQYF. CDR3 sequence (DNA): TGCAGTGCTCAGGAGGGAGAGACCCAGTACTTC.

Many counts were recorded for this clonotype. V usage is TRBV5-1 and J usage is TRBJ1-1, with D possibly matching TRBD1 (5 bases). Between the trimmed V and J ends, which lost 1 base and 3 bases, there was a span of 10 bases. Germline CDR1 SGHRS, CDR2 YFSETQ. This CDR3 has 14 residues. The CDR3 spells CASSLSGSDTEAFF. Here the CDR3 DNA reads TGCGCCAGCAGCTTGTCAGGGTCGGACACTGAAGCTTTCTTT.

The genes are TRBV9 and TRBJ1-2, with D possibly matching TRBD1 (6 bases). Trimming shortened V by 0 bases and J by 5 bases, and 14 bases separated the two germline ends. This CDR3 region has 15 residues. Germline CDR1 reads SGDLS; CDR2 reads YYNGEE. The CDR3 sequence: CASSVDPQGRYGYTF. CDR3 sequence (DNA): TGTGCCAGCAGCGTAGACCCACAGGGTAGATATGGCTACACCTTC.

V is TRBV25-1 and J is TRBJ1-4; D remains ambiguous. The CDR3 spans 14 residues. The germline V and J ends were trimmed by 6 bases and 8 bases, with 16 bases remaining between them. CDR1 and CDR2 from the germline V gene are MGHDK and SYGVNS. CDR3 DNA: TGTGCCAGCAGAGATATGGGGTTAGGGGAAAAACTGTTTTTT. This encodes CASRDMGLGEKLFF.

On this clonotype itself: The conserved phenylalanine or tryptophan normally closing the CDR3 is absent here, so this likely arose from a read error. Because the CDR3's place on the DNA is in doubt, the DNA is left out and the CDR3 is given as listed by TCRdb. The gene calls are TRBV7-9 and TRBJ2-5. The CDR3 has 9 residues if both end residues are counted. Looked up from germline, CDR1 is SEHNR and CDR2 is FQNEAQ (reference sequence). CDR3 residues: CASSSTYKT.

The rearrangement links TRBV7-2 to TRBJ2-3; TRBD2 matches 7 bases. V was pared by 5 bases and J by 2 bases, with 7 bases of the junction left unmatched. The germline gives CDR1 SGHTA, CDR2 FQGNSA. CDR3 length: 15 amino acids. CDR3 residues: CASSPRLANTDTQYF. CDR3 coding DNA: TGTGCCAGCAGCCCACGACTAGCCAACACAGATACGCAGTATTTT.

V and J are TRBV2 and TRBJ1-5, with D unclear. V was trimmed by 8 bases and J by 5 bases, leaving 10 bases between them. Germline V lookup: CDR1 SNHLY, CDR2 FYNNEI. The CDR3 contains 12 residues. CDR3 loop: CASYQHDQPQHF. The DNA of the CDR3 is TGTGCCAGCTACCAACATGATCAGCCCCAGCATTTT. Variable domain in full (rest from reference TRBV2 and TRBJ1-5): EPEVTQTPSHQVTQMGQEVILRCVPISNHLYFYWYRQILGQKVEFLVSFYNNEISEKSEIFDDQFSVERPDGSNFTLKIRSTKLEDSAMYFCASYQHDQPQHFGDGTRLSIL.

This clonotype was seen at least ten times. This chain connects TRBV15 to TRBJ2-5, with a possible D match to TRBD2 (6 bases). This CDR3 region has 14 residues. The V gene lost 0 bases and the J gene lost 5 bases, with 10 bases spanning the gap. Germline lookup yields CDR1 LNHNV and CDR2 YYDKDF (reference sequence). CDR3 amino acids: CATSRDRGWETQYF. CDR3 bases: TGTGCCACCAGCAGAGATCGGGGGTGGGAGACCCAGTACTTC.

The CDR3 DNA is TGCGCCAGCAGAGTACCGGGACAGGGGGCGACCCAGTACTTC. Translating gives CASRVPGQGATQYF. The V call is TRBV10-2, the J call TRBJ2-5; 12 nucleotides align to TRBD1. The germline V gene has CDR1 WSHSY and CDR2 SAAADI. CDR3 length: 14 residues. Trimming took 6 bases from V and 7 from J; bases not matched to a gene: 6.

This chain uses TRBV7-9 with TRBJ2-6; TRBD2 aligns across 10 bases. The ends lost 0 bases at V and 4 bases at J; junction bases unmatched: 0. Germline CDR1 is SEHNR and CDR2 is FQNEAQ (reference sequence). The CDR3 extends over 16 amino acids. Written as DNA, the CDR3 is TGTGCCAGCAGCTTAGCGGGACTAGCGGGGGCCAACGTCCTGACTTTC. It is translated as CASSLAGLAGANVLTF.

This clonotype has only one observation. Given a much more abundant clone one base away, this may be a read error. The chain uses TRBV2 and TRBJ2-7; TRBD2 agrees at 9 bases. Germline V gene data show CDR1 as SNHLY and CDR2 as FYNNEI. This CDR3 has 15 amino acids. V lost 6 bases, J lost 4 bases, and 10 bases stayed unmatched. CDR3 amino acids: CASRPTSGSLYEQYF. The DNA of the CDR3 is TGTGCCAGCAGACCGACTAGCGGAAGTCTTTACGAGCAGTACTTC.

The chain links TRBV11-3 to TRBJ2-7; D is undetermined. V shed 1 base and J shed 0 bases, with 10 bases lying between them. Germline CDR1 reads SGHNT; CDR2 reads YENEEA. The CDR3 runs to 15 residues. As DNA, the CDR3 is TGTGCCAGCAGCTTAGTCCAGGCTAACTCCTACGAGCAGTACTTC. Its protein product is CASSLVQANSYEQYF.

V gene TRBV7-9 combines with J gene TRBJ1-2, with 11 bases aligning to TRBD1. J gave up 7 bases and V 5 bases, and 15 bases lay outside the gene matches. Germline loops: CDR1 SEHNR, CDR2 FQNEAQ (reference sequence). The CDR3 has 17 residues. The CDR3 sequence is CASSPLLVGQGAFGYTF. For the CDR3, the DNA is TGTGCCAGCAGCCCGCTTCTTGTCGGACAGGGGGCTTTTGGCTACACCTTC. Full variable domain (missing parts from reference TRBV7-9 and TRBJ1-2): DTGVSQNPRHKITKRGQNVTFRCDPISEHNRLYWYRQTLGQGPEFLTYFQNEAQLEKSRLLSDRFSAERPKGSFSTLEIQRTEQGDSAMYLCASSPLLVGQGAFGYTFGSGTRLTVV.

This clonotype came up many times. V usage is TRBV5-1 and J usage is TRBJ2-7, with D possibly being TRBD1 (5 bases). This CDR3 contains 16 residues. The V end lost 4 bases, the J end lost 0 bases, and 17 bases lay between the germline ends. Germline CDR1 and CDR2: SGHRS and YFSETQ. The CDR3: CASSDQAGYSSYEQYF. CDR3 DNA sequence: TGCGCCAGCAGCGACCAAGCAGGGTATAGCTCCTACGAGCAGTACTTC.

This rearrangement joins TRBV7-2 to TRBJ1-2, with a possible D match to TRBD1 (6 bases). V lost 8 bases and J 4 bases, leaving 23 bases between the germline ends. The CDR3 loop spans 16 amino acids. CDR1 is SGHTA, CDR2 FQGNSA, per germline. CDR3 coding DNA: TGTGCCAGCTCACCCAACTTCGGGGGCGTCATCTATGGCTACACCTTC. Translated, it gives CASSPNFGGVIYGYTF.

Comments on this clonotype: An end of the junction does not agree with germline; a read error may underlie this. The chain has TRBV7-9 and TRBJ1-2; D is ambiguous. In germline, CDR1 is SEHNR, CDR2 FQNEAQ (reference sequence). The CDR3 covers 17 residues. CDR3 DNA sequence: TGCGCCAGCAGCCACAGTCTGCAGGAACATGTGAACTATGGCTACACCTTC. Its translation: CASSHSLQEHVNYGYTF.

This clonotype was seen many times. The rearrangement links TRBV19 to TRBJ1-1; the D is unclear. V was pared by 7 bases and J by 4 bases, with 10 bases between. The V gene's germline CDR1 is LNHDA and CDR2 SQIVND (reference sequence). The CDR3 is 12 amino acids. CDR3 DNA: TGTGCCAGTAATTACATTGGCACTGAAGCTTTCTTT. Protein: CASNYIGTEAFF.

This clonotype was detected many times. The chain uses TRBV15 and TRBJ2-2; D is unresolved. Trimming pared 3 bases from V and 4 bases from J, leaving 3 bases between. Per germline, CDR1 LNHNV and CDR2 YYDKDF (reference sequence). CDR3 length: 12 residues. The CDR3 is CATSSATGELFF. The CDR3 DNA is TGTGCCACCAGCAGTGCCACCGGGGAGCTGTTTTTT.

This clonotype showed up many times. The chain links TRBV19 to TRBJ1-2, with a possible D match to TRBD1 (5 bases). Trimming shortened V by 5 bases and J by 4 bases, and 14 bases separated the two germline ends. The germline V gene has CDR1 LNHDA and CDR2 SQIVND (reference sequence). This CDR3 has 14 amino acids. Here the CDR3 DNA reads TGTGCCAGTAGTGAGGGGATAGGGAGCTATGGCTACACCTTC. It encodes CASSEGIGSYGYTF.

This clonotype was detected ten times or more. The chain carries TRBV9 and TRBJ2-5; the D is unclear. CDR3 length: 13 residues. The germline CDR1 and CDR2 sequences are SGDLS and YYNGEE. V was pared by 0 bases and J by 3 bases, with 6 bases between. CDR3 DNA sequence: TGTGCCAGCAGCGTAGATGGGAAAGAGACCCAGTACTTC. It codes for CASSVDGKETQYF.

This clonotype was observed a handful of times. The rearrangement links TRBV5-1 to TRBJ2-7; TRBD1 aligns across 9 bases. With 4 bases clipped from V and 4 bases from J, the junction kept 6 bases outside the gene matches. CDR1 is SGHRS, CDR2 YFSETQ, per germline. The CDR3 runs 14 residues. The CDR3 reads CASSLDRGYYEQYF. DNA of the CDR3: TGCGCCAGCAGCCTCGACAGGGGGTATTACGAGCAGTACTTC.

For this clonotype: The junction departs from the called germline gene at one end, perhaps through a read error. This chain connects TRBV10-3 to TRBJ2-7; 7 bases are shared with TRBD1. Germline values: CDR1 ENHRY, CDR2 SYGVKD. The CDR3 has 15 residues. The DNA for the CDR3 is TGTGCCAGCAGTGAAGGGGCAGGGGGTTACTACGAGCAGTACTTC. It encodes CASSEGAGGYYEQYF.